One sample yielded the 29 T cell receptor beta chains listed below, sequenced in a study of cytomegalovirus exposure and HLA in healthy donors. Sequencing used immunoSEQ multiplex PCR; TCRdb keeps in-frame clones, though not all of them. Among 110,000 to 150,000 clones, approximately 90% were seen once, and the ten largest hold approximately 0.7%. The sample was PBMCs. The receptors come from a man aged 18 to 30 in good health and CMV-seronegative.

This chain connects TRBV2 to TRBJ2-1, with TRBD1 matching over 9 bases. Trimming cost V 4 bases and J 2 bases; bases outside gene matches: 3. The germline V gene encodes CDR1 SNHLY and CDR2 FYNNEI. The CDR3 runs to 15 residues. The CDR3 reads CASSVRDRAYNEQFF. The CDR3 DNA reads TGTGCCAGCAGTGTTAGGGACAGGGCCTACAATGAGCAGTTCTTC.

The chain is built from TRBV4-2 and TRBJ2-7, with 7 nucleotides matching TRBD1. The CDR3 is made up of 14 amino acids. CDR1 LGHNA and CDR2 YNFKEQ come from the germline V gene. J gave up 1 base and V 1 base, and 1 base lay outside the gene matches. CDR3 coding DNA: TGTGCCAGCAGCCAAGGGGGACAGTCCTACGAGCAGTACTTC. Translating gives CASSQGGQSYEQYF.

The CDR3 spells CASSTGTSEGETQYF. DNA for the CDR3: TGTGCCAGCAGCACCGGGACTTCGGAGGGGGAGACCCAGTACTTC. The chain links TRBV11-2 to TRBJ2-5; D might be TRBD2 (6 bases). The CDR3 contains 15 residues. Trimming removed 5 bases at V and 5 bases at J, with 18 bases between. Germline CDR1 is SGHAT and CDR2 is FQNNGV.

The V call is TRBV9, the J call TRBJ2-1; 10 bases are a match to TRBD2. V trimming: 4 bases; J trimming: 5 bases; junction bases outside the gene matches: 6. The CDR3 length is 15 residues. CDR1 SGDLS and CDR2 YYNGEE come from the germline V gene. The CDR3 DNA reads TGTGCCAGCAGCAAAAGGACTAGCGGCAACAATGAGCAGTTCTTC. It codes for CASSKRTSGNNEQFF.

The rearrangement joins TRBV19 to TRBJ1-1; D may be TRBD1 (5 bases). Germline V lookup: CDR1 LNHDA, CDR2 SQIVND (reference sequence). The CDR3 consists of 11 residues. Trimming shortened V by 10 bases and J by 0 bases, and 6 bases separated the two germline ends. The CDR3 here is CATTVNTEAFF. The CDR3 nucleotides are TGTGCCACGACAGTGAACACTGAAGCTTTCTTT.

The chain has TRBV5-1 and TRBJ2-7, with TRBD2 matching over 11 bases. This CDR3 contains 15 residues. Germline lookup yields CDR1 SGHRS and CDR2 YFSETQ. V was clipped by 7 bases and J by 0 bases; unmatched bases: 6. As DNA, the CDR3 is TGCGCCAGCGCCGCTAGCGGGGGGACCTCCTACGAGCAGTACTTC. It yields the protein CASAASGGTSYEQYF.

The chain has TRBV10-1 and TRBJ2-3; 8 positions agree with TRBD2. Germline CDR1 is WNHNN and CDR2 is SYGVQD (reference sequence). The CDR3 covers 15 residues. V lost 3 bases to trimming and J lost 0 bases; unmatched junction nucleotides: 2. Here the CDR3 reads CASSDRGGSTDTQYF. As DNA, the CDR3 is TGCGCCAGCAGTGACCGCGGGGGGAGCACAGATACGCAGTATTTT.

This clone was counted a few times. This chain joins TRBV25-1 and TRBJ2-6; a weak D match, TRBD1 (5 bases). V lost 5 bases to trimming and J lost 0 bases, with 8 bases between them. This CDR3 is 15 amino acids long. CDR1 is MGHDK and CDR2 is SYGVNS in the germline V gene. The CDR3 protein is CASSFDSSGANVLTF. The CDR3 coding sequence is TGTGCCAGCAGTTTTGACAGCTCTGGGGCCAACGTCCTGACTTTC. Full variable domain (outside the CDR3, taken from reference TRBV25-1 and TRBJ2-6): EADIYQTPRYLVIGTGKKITLECSQTMGHDKMYWYQQDPGMELHLIHYSYGVNSTEKGDLSSESTVSRIRTEHFPLTLESARPSHTSQYLCASSFDSSGANVLTFGAGSRLTVL.

The chain carries TRBV15 and TRBJ1-2, with TRBD1 identical over 8 bases. The CDR3 has 14 amino acids. Trimming cost V 1 base and J 2 bases; bases outside gene matches: 0. Germline V gene data show CDR1 as LNHNV and CDR2 as YYDKDF (reference sequence). The CDR3 DNA is TGTGCCACCAGCAGAGGGGACAGGAACTATGGCTACACCTTC. Residues: CATSRGDRNYGYTF.

This clone came up once. J is TRBJ2-7 and V is TRBV6-6; 7 bases line up with TRBD2. CDR1 and CDR2 from the germline V gene are MNHNY and SVGAGI (reference sequence). The CDR3 has 16 amino acids. V lost 4 bases and J lost 0; bases outside the gene matches: 9. CDR3 DNA sequence: TGTGCCAGCAGTTCCACTAGCGAGCCTAGCTCCTACGAGCAGTACGTC. This gives the protein CASSSTSEPSSYEQYV.

J is TRBJ2-1 and V is TRBV19; 10 bases match TRBD1. V was clipped by 5 bases and J by 2 bases; unmatched bases: 3. The V gene's germline CDR1 is LNHDA and CDR2 SQIVND (reference sequence). The CDR3 loop spans 15 amino acids. The CDR3 DNA is TGTGCCAGTAGTCCCGGGACAGGGGCCTACAATGAGCAGTTCTTC. Residues: CASSPGTGAYNEQFF.

V is TRBV14 and J is TRBJ2-5, with TRBD1 matching 8 bases. V shed 4 bases and J 2 bases; nucleotides not matched to a gene: 9. There are 16 residues in the CDR3. Per the germline V gene, CDR1 is SGHDN and CDR2 is FVKESK. The CDR3 DNA reads TGTGCCAGCAGCCCCTCCCTCAGGGGGCGGCAAGAGACCCAGTACTTC. It codes for CASSPSLRGRQETQYF.

The chain joins TRBV27 to TRBJ1-1; 11 positions match TRBD1. With 4 bases clipped from V and 1 base from J, the junction kept 2 bases outside the gene matches. The CDR3 runs 15 residues. Germline-derived CDR1 and CDR2 are MNHEY and SMNVEV (reference sequence). Here the CDR3 DNA reads TGTGCCAGCAGTTACGGGACAGGGGGGAACACTGAAGCTTTCTTT. This encodes CASSYGTGGNTEAFF.

The chain employs TRBV6-5 and TRBJ1-4; D not certain. Germline V gives CDR1 MNHEY, CDR2 SVGAGI. This CDR3 is 14 amino acids long. The germline V and J ends were trimmed by 4 bases and 5 bases, with 11 bases remaining between them. The CDR3 bases are TGTGCCAGCAGTTCGAGCAGGTCAAATGAAAAACTGTTTTTT. Its protein product is CASSSSRSNEKLFF.

The V and J genes are TRBV5-1 and TRBJ2-1, with 10 bases identical to TRBD2. Germline V gene sequence: CDR1 SGHRS, CDR2 YFSETQ. This CDR3 comprises 17 residues. V trimming: 0 bases; J trimming: 8 bases; junction bases outside the gene matches: 11. The CDR3 region is CASSLGTSGARGYEQFF. CDR3 bases: TGCGCCAGCAGCTTGGGGACTAGCGGTGCCAGGGGTTATGAGCAGTTCTTC.

V is TRBV7-9 and J is TRBJ1-1; the D is unclear. The germline V gene has CDR1 SEHNR and CDR2 FQNEAQ (reference sequence). V lost 8 bases and J 1 base, leaving 11 bases between the germline ends. The CDR3 loop spans 13 amino acids. The CDR3 here is CASLLYGNTEAFF. The CDR3, as DNA: TGTGCCAGCCTACTATATGGGAACACTGAAGCTTTCTTT.

V is TRBV13 and J is TRBJ1-2; D is ambiguous. V was trimmed by 1 base and J by 8 bases, leaving 17 bases between them. Germline loops: CDR1 PRHDT, CDR2 FYEKMQ (reference sequence). The CDR3 is 15 amino acids. Here the CDR3 reads CASSLESGLAGGYTF. The CDR3 coding sequence is TGTGCCAGCAGCTTAGAGTCCGGGCTAGCGGGAGGCTACACCTTC.

The V gene is TRBV2, the J gene TRBJ2-7, with D hard to call. V gave up 2 bases and J gave up 2 bases, with 4 bases separating them. This CDR3 has 12 residues. The germline CDR1 and CDR2 sequences are SNHLY and FYNNEI. The CDR3 sequence: CASSEQAYEQYF. CDR3 DNA: TGTGCCAGCAGTGAACAGGCCTACGAGCAGTACTTC. Complete variable domain (other parts from reference TRBV2 and TRBJ2-7): EPEVTQTPSHQVTQMGQEVILRCVPISNHLYFYWYRQILGQKVEFLVSFYNNEISEKSEIFDDQFSVERPDGSNFTLKIRSTKLEDSAMYFCASSEQAYEQYFGPGTRLTVT.

The chain has TRBV27 and TRBJ1-4; maybe TRBD1 (5 bases). Per the germline V gene, CDR1 is MNHEY and CDR2 is SMNVEV (reference sequence). V shed 4 bases and J shed 4 bases, with 10 bases lying between them. The CDR3 spans 14 residues. The DNA for the CDR3 is TGTGCCAGCAGTTCGACAGTCCTTAATGAAAAACTGTTTTTT. It specifies CASSSTVLNEKLFF.

This chain connects TRBV28 to TRBJ1-2; 10 bases are a match to TRBD1. Germline CDR1 reads MDHEN; CDR2 reads SYDVKM. Trimming cost V 4 bases and J 2 bases; bases outside gene matches: 10. The CDR3 totals 17 residues. Here the CDR3 DNA reads TGTGCCAGCAGTTCATCCCCGGACAGGGGGTCGAACTATGGCTACACCTTC. This encodes CASSSSPDRGSNYGYTF.

This chain's CDR3 is CASSPPGQGLREGYTF. CDR3 nucleotide sequence: TGTGCCAGCTCACCCCCCGGACAGGGGCTAAGAGAGGGCTACACCTTC. This rearrangement joins TRBV18 to TRBJ1-2; TRBD1 aligns across 9 bases. The germline V gene has CDR1 KGHSH and CDR2 LQKENI. The CDR3 covers 16 residues. Trimming removed 3 bases from V and 8 bases from J; junction bases left unmatched: 13.

The V and J genes are TRBV4-1 and TRBJ1-4; 7 nucleotides line up with TRBD1. The CDR3 runs to 15 residues. Germline CDR1 reads MGHRA; CDR2 reads YSYEKL. With V trimmed by 3 bases and J by 13 bases, 14 bases remained unmatched. The CDR3 bases are TGCGCCAGCAGCCAGATTGGGGGGAACCACAGGGGACTGTTTTTT. This gives the protein CASSQIGGNHRGLFF.

This chain uses TRBV27 with TRBJ2-7, with TRBD1 matching over 8 bases. The CDR3 totals 16 residues. J was trimmed by 4 bases and V by 5 bases; bases with no gene match: 13. Germline CDR1 MNHEY, CDR2 SMNVEV (reference sequence). CDR3 sequence (DNA): TGTGCCAGCAGTAAAACTTGGGACAGGTTGACGTACGAGCAGTACTTC. Amino acid sequence: CASSKTWDRLTYEQYF.

J is TRBJ2-3 and V is TRBV2; tentative D call: TRBD2 (6 bases). The germline V and J ends were trimmed by 7 bases and 6 bases, with 17 bases remaining between them. CDR1 and CDR2 (germline): SNHLY, FYNNEI. The CDR3 has 14 residues. CDR3 DNA: TGTGCCAGCATGGCCCCGGGAGCGTGGGATACGCAGTATTTT. Protein product: CASMAPGAWDTQYF.

This rearrangement joins TRBV19 to TRBJ1-2; TRBD1 aligns across 10 bases. Germline CDR1 and CDR2: LNHDA and SQIVND (reference sequence). This CDR3 spans 15 amino acids. J lost 0 bases, V lost 5 bases, and 3 bases had no gene match. The CDR3 region has the DNA TGTGCCAGTAGTCCCGGGACAGGGGCTAACTATGGCTACACCTTC. This encodes CASSPGTGANYGYTF.

J is TRBJ1-5 and V is TRBV9; perhaps TRBD1 as D (5 bases). Trimming cost V 0 bases and J 7 bases, with 14 bases left between them. The CDR3 runs to 15 residues. The germline gives CDR1 SGDLS, CDR2 YYNGEE. Here the CDR3 reads CASSVEGREVQPQHF. The CDR3 DNA is TGTGCCAGCAGCGTAGAGGGCAGGGAGGTCCAGCCCCAGCATTTT.

The J gene is TRBJ2-1, the V gene TRBV5-1; a weak D match, TRBD2 (6 bases). The CDR3 runs 15 residues. In germline, CDR1 is SGHRS, CDR2 YFSETQ. V lost 5 bases and J 0 bases, leaving 12 bases between the germline ends. The CDR3 region is CASRDGTDSYNEQFF. The CDR3 DNA reads TGCGCCAGCAGGGATGGGACTGACTCCTACAATGAGCAGTTCTTC. The entire variable domain, with the rest obtained from reference TRBV5-1 and TRBJ2-1, is as follows: KAGVTQTPRYLIKTRGQQVTLSCSPISGHRSVSWYQQTPGQGLQFLFEYFSETQRNKGNFPGRFSGRQFSNSRSEMNVSTLELGDSALYLCASRDGTDSYNEQFFGPGTRLTVL.

The rearrangement joins TRBV7-6 to TRBJ2-3, with 11 bases identical to TRBD2. J lost 7 bases, V lost 1 base, and 13 bases had no gene match. This CDR3 is 18 amino acids long. Germline V gene lookup returns CDR1 SGHVS and CDR2 FNYEAQ. The CDR3 reads CASSLGSGVTSGKYTQYF. Written as DNA, the CDR3 is TGTGCCAGCAGCTTAGGGTCGGGCGTGACTAGCGGGAAATATACGCAGTATTTT.

V usage is TRBV27 and J usage is TRBJ1-1, with D possibly TRBD1 on 6 matching bases. The V gene lost 6 bases and the J gene lost 6 bases, with 11 bases spanning the gap. This CDR3 region has 12 residues. Germline V gene data show CDR1 as MNHEY and CDR2 as SMNVEV (reference sequence). DNA of the CDR3: TGTGCCAGCAGAAGGGGGATATCTGAAGCTTTCTTT. Its protein is CASRRGISEAFF.